This T cell receptor beta chain appears in the sequencing data of a study of blood T cell repertoires in COVID-19. TCRdb's copy holds only in-frame clones and misses some; the assay was immunoSEQ multiplex PCR. Of about 190,000 clones listed, around nine tenths were seen once; the top ten hold approximately 1.5%. The V and J ends lost 0 bases and 6 bases respectively, with 9 bases between them. CDR3 length equals 13 residues. The germline CDR1 and CDR2 sequences are GTSNPN and SVGIG (reference sequence). The receptor comes from a man younger than 35 with active or convalescent COVID-19. The chain carries TRBV30 and TRBJ2-1, with D possibly being TRBD2 (6 bases). The sample was peripheral blood. The CDR3 spells CAWSVAGGNEQFF. The DNA of the CDR3 is TGTGCCTGGAGTGTCGCCGGGGGCAATGAGCAGTTCTTC.